The clone carrying this T cell receptor beta chain occurred a few times. Its specificity is not known. The treatment: roughly 18 received Ad26.COV2.S at low or high dose, single or two shots; 5 received placebo; per-sample allocation not given. Material that was analyzed had been drawn on day 63 after the first vaccine or placebo injection. Based in Boston, the donor was an adult of 18-55 years. TCRdb's copy holds only in-frame clones and misses some; the assay was immunoSEQ multiplex PCR. The sample comprises about 410,000 clones, approximately 89% of which are singletons, and under 2% rests with the top ten. The sample comes from a study of Ad26.COV2.S vaccination and SARS-CoV-2 variants. About the research overall: Intramuscular Ad26.COV2.S at 5x10^10 or 1x10^11 viral particles.

Points from the study as a whole: The breadth of spike-specific CD8+ and CD4+ T cell responses after vaccination was reportedly substantial.

The source of this sequence is a person between 18 and 59 years old who received the Ad26.COV2.S COVID-19 vaccine or a placebo. The source material was peripheral blood, sampled in a trial of Ad26.COV2.S vaccine versus placebo.

The CDR3 here is CASSLEYDRLGPYEQYF. The CDR3 DNA is TGTGCCAGCAGTTTAGAGTATGACAGGCTAGGGCCCTACGAGCAGTACTTC. The chain couples TRBV27 to TRBJ2-7, with D possibly TRBD1 on 6 matching bases. V was pared by 2 bases and J by 2 bases, with 19 bases between. Per germline, CDR1 MNHEY and CDR2 SMNVEV (reference sequence). This CDR3 contains 17 residues.